A selection of T cell receptor beta chains follows, all from one sample in a study of cytomegalovirus exposure and HLA in healthy donors. The method was immunoSEQ multiplex PCR; TCRdb's version includes in-frame clones alone and lacks a portion of them. The sample has 150,000 or so clones; 89% are singletons. The sample consisted of PBMCs. These receptors all stem from a woman under 30 in good health and CMV-seropositive. Both conserved end residues are part of each CDR3.

V: TRBV18
CDR3: CASSPGENYGYTF

V: TRBV9
CDR3: CASSVTAMNTEAFF

V: TRBV4-1
CDR3: CASSQYVGVYEQYF

V: TRBV4-1
CDR3: CASRPPGGGYGYTF

V: TRBV27
CDR3: CASSFRAVETDTQYF

V: TRBV28
CDR3: CASSPLRWSSYEQYF

V: TRBV9
CDR3: CASSPPGGLTNYGYTF

V: TRBV27
CDR3: CASSLAGYGEQYF

V: TRBV19
CDR3: CASTPRGSEAFF

V: TRBV6-5
CDR3: CASSGGVRGKETQYF

V: TRBV2
CDR3: CASRGLAGKSGELFF

V: TRBV28
CDR3: CATQMNTEAFF

V: TRBV2
CDR3: CASRLQGVIYSYEQYF

V: TRBV27
CDR3: CASSLSWTGNTEAFF

V: TRBV5-8
CDR3: CASSPGQGSGNTIYF

V: TRBV5-6
CDR3: CASSFSGQGMSGANVLTF

V: TRBV30
CDR3: CAWSVLGGEGTEAFF

V: TRBV7-2
CDR3: CASSLAGVGNSNQPQHF

V: TRBV15
CDR3: CATSRAPLSSGDGAQYF

V: TRBV6-5
CDR3: CASSDLNTGNSEAFF

V: TRBV6-5
CDR3: CASSSWGESYGYTF

V: TRBV11-3
CDR3: CASSSRRSGTQYF

V: TRBV6-1
CDR3: CASSEFPPGGAYQPQHF

V: TRBV14
CDR3: CASSSWDSEQFF

V: TRBV27
CDR3: CASSFLAGDTDTQYF

V: TRBV2
CDR3: CASSVDRGQAFF

V: TRBV5-1
CDR3: CASSLEGTGSGETQYF

V: TRBV19
CDR3: CASSRRTGGNYGYTF

V: TRBV28
CDR3: CASSFEPNGTAQETQYF

V: TRBV9
CDR3: CASSFRGNEQFF

V: TRBV7-2
CDR3: CASSLGGGPYEQYF

V: TRBV19
CDR3: CATARPGQLLNEQFF

V: TRBV5-4
CDR3: CASSFTGTYEQYF

V: TRBV28
CDR3: CASSFGTGATYEQYF

V: TRBV27
CDR3: CASREAGGPSDTQYF

V: TRBV7-3
CDR3: CASSLSGTGPYEQYF

V: TRBV4-1
CDR3: CASSREPPYTEAFF

V: TRBV11-3
CDR3: CASSLGGTGGPAETQYF

V: TRBV5-4
CDR3: CASSSNRQGAEQYF

V: TRBV7-6
CDR3: CASSLVSLAGYEQFF

V: TRBV28
CDR3: CASSLLGGEQFF

V: TRBV19
CDR3: CASARGSLGDTIYF

V: TRBV2
CDR3: CASSDLSSYNSPLHF

V: TRBV28
CDR3: CASSFIYLEEGYGYTF

V: TRBV5-4
CDR3: CASSPWANTEAFF

V: TRBV4-3
CDR3: CASSQTRDFRYGYTF

V: TRBV28
CDR3: CASTSRGQGVWNSPLHF

V: TRBV9
CDR3: CASSTQGRGNTGELFF

V: TRBV4-1
CDR3: CASSLEDRANEKLFF

V: TRBV6-1
CDR3: CASSEGDRSPNYGYTF

V: TRBV7-9
CDR3: CASSKLSGQGNNEQFF

V: TRBV28
CDR3: CASSPWTVMNTEAFF

V: TRBV7-8
CDR3: CASSLDPRDYGYTF